The 20 T cell receptor beta chains below were found in one sample sequenced in a study of T cells in Graves' hyperthyroidism and ophthalmopathy (dated by TCRdb to between 2019 and 2020). The protocol used for the library was multiplex PCR. The sample was run on an Illumina HiSeq 2000. The TCR beta CDR3 regions were amplified from RNA transcripts. The TCR CDR3 was subjected to a first round of RT-PCR using the HTBI primer set and the Qiagen OneStep RT-PCR kit. TCRdb reworked the public reads: Q25 trimming with fastp, MiXCR clone assembly, productive beta chains retained. Each entry is one CDR3 protein sequence, shown with its most common DNA and genes. This sample has hundreds of thousands of distinct CDR3 sequences in its table, and about 15% of those were observed once. The ten largest clones add up to approximately 15% of the sample. Specimen: blood. Receptors were obtained from a middle-aged woman with Graves' hyperthyroidism.

This chain uses TRBV11-2 with TRBJ2-1; 8 nucleotides match TRBD2. CDR3 length equals 13 residues. CDR1 and CDR2 from the germline V gene are SGHAT and FQNNGV. The trim removed 7 bases at V and 7 bases at J, leaving 6 bases unmatched. The CDR3 coding sequence is TGTGCCAGCAACGGCGGGAGGATTAATGAGCAGTTCTTC. The encoded protein is CASNGGRINEQFF.

The table lists this clonotype with many counts. The rearrangement joins TRBV7-3 to TRBJ2-5; D tentatively fits TRBD1 or TRBD2 (5 bases each). This CDR3 is built from 14 residues. V shed 5 bases and J shed 0 bases, with 10 bases lying between them. The germline V gene has CDR1 SGHTA and CDR2 FQGTGA. CDR3 sequence: CASSPGPNQETQYF. The CDR3 bases are TGTGCCAGCAGCCCGGGACCGAACCAAGAGACCCAGTACTTC.

There are many counts of this clonotype. This rearrangement joins TRBV7-2 to TRBJ2-7; 10 nucleotides align to TRBD2. V shed 5 bases, J shed 0 bases, and the junction held 7 bases outside the gene matches. This CDR3 is built from 16 residues. CDR1 SGHTA and CDR2 FQGNSA come from the germline V gene. For the CDR3, the DNA is TGTGCCAGCAGCCCTCGGACTAGCGGAGCCTCCTACGAGCAGTACTTC. As protein: CASSPRTSGASYEQYF.

This clonotype was recorded at least ten times. The CDR3 DNA follows: TGTGCCAGCAGCCATGGCAGGCCCCCTGGAAAGGGAGAAAAACTGTTTTTT. Its protein is CASSHGRPPGKGEKLFF. The V and J genes are TRBV3-1 and TRBJ1-4; D not resolved. V was cut by 3 bases and J by 8 bases, with 22 bases left in between. This CDR3 contains 17 residues. The germline CDR1 and CDR2 sequences are LGHDT and YNNKEL (reference sequence).

Ten or more counts support this clonotype. The rearrangement links TRBV6-1 to TRBJ2-1; D not resolved. The CDR3 length is 16 residues. Germline values: CDR1 MNHNS, CDR2 SASEGT. V lost 6 bases and J lost 8, with 23 bases in between. Here the CDR3 reads CASRGYRTVVEYEQFF. The CDR3 DNA reads as TGTGCCAGCAGGGGATACCGGACGGTAGTAGAGTATGAGCAGTTCTTC.

The chain is built from TRBV2 and TRBJ2-7; TRBD2 matches at 10 bases. V shed 1 base, J shed 5 bases, and the junction held 8 bases outside the gene matches. The CDR3 has 16 amino acids. Germline V gene data show CDR1 as SNHLY and CDR2 as FYNNEI. CDR3 residues: CASSEGWSSGGHEQYF. The CDR3 region has the DNA TGTGCCAGCAGTGAAGGATGGTCTAGCGGGGGCCACGAGCAGTACTTC.

This clonotype was detected a few times. The chain links TRBV27 to TRBJ2-1; no clear D. Per the germline V gene, CDR1 is MNHEY and CDR2 is SMNVEV (reference sequence). V lost 3 bases and J lost 7, with 10 bases in between. The CDR3 is 13 amino acids. The CDR3 here is CASSFPPGNEQFF. DNA for the CDR3: TGTGCCAGCAGTTTTCCCCCTGGGAATGAGCAGTTCTTC.

This clonotype was detected ten times or more. V usage is TRBV2 and J usage is TRBJ2-5, with 7 nucleotides matching TRBD1. Germline CDR1 SNHLY, CDR2 FYNNEI. V dropped 6 bases and J dropped 2; count of bases not matched to a gene: 9. The CDR3 covers 15 residues. The CDR3 region is CASRLLGTVQETQYF. The DNA for the CDR3 is TGTGCCAGCAGACTCCTCGGGACAGTTCAAGAGACCCAGTACTTC.

This clonotype was detected many times. CDR3 sequence reads: CASRGTSGRYSYEQYF. In DNA, the CDR3 is TGTGCCAGCAGAGGGACTAGCGGGAGATATTCCTACGAGCAGTACTTC. The chain carries TRBV6-2 or TRBV6-3 and TRBJ2-7, with 14 nucleotides matching TRBD2. The CDR3 totals 16 residues. CDR1 and CDR2 (germline): MNHEY, SVGEGT. V lost 6 bases and J lost 1; bases outside the gene matches: 5.

This clonotype was recorded many times. CDR3 amino acids: CASSSDRAGLSGANVLTF. CDR3 sequence (DNA): TGTGCCAGCAGTTCCGACAGGGCCGGTCTCTCTGGGGCCAACGTCCTGACTTTC. The V and J genes are TRBV7-8 and TRBJ2-6; the match to TRBD1 covers 7 bases. The CDR3 contains 18 residues. Trimming cost V 6 bases and J 0 bases; bases outside gene matches: 11. Germline CDR1 is SGHVS and CDR2 is FQNEAQ.

This clonotype was seen at least ten times. CDR3 nucleotides: TGTGCCAGCAGCCCTAGATTCGAGGCTGAAGCTTTCTTT. This translates into CASSPRFEAEAFF. The chain combines TRBV7-2 with TRBJ1-1; D unresolved. The germline gives CDR1 SGHTA, CDR2 FQGNSA. This CDR3 region has 13 residues. V was trimmed by 5 bases and J by 6 bases, leaving 13 bases between them.

This clonotype was counted ten times or more. The chain carries TRBV2 and TRBJ1-3; 8 bases line up with TRBD1. CDR3 length equals 15 residues. Germline loops: CDR1 SNHLY, CDR2 FYNNEI. Trimming removed 1 base from V and 4 bases from J; junction bases left unmatched: 3. CDR3 protein: CASSEGQGAGNTIYF. CDR3 nucleotide sequence: TGTGCCAGCAGTGAAGGGCAGGGGGCCGGAAACACCATATATTTT. The full variable domain, rest sourced from reference TRBV2 and TRBJ1-3, is EPEVTQTPSHQVTQMGQEVILRCVPISNHLYFYWYRQILGQKVEFLVSFYNNEISEKSEIFDDQFSVERPDGSNFTLKIRSTKLEDSAMYFCASSEGQGAGNTIYFGEGSWLTVV.

This clonotype appeared a few times. The V and J genes are TRBV28 and TRBJ2-2; 8 bases match TRBD2. The CDR3 sequence is 18 residues long. CDR1 MDHEN and CDR2 SYDVKM come from the germline V gene. The V gene end was trimmed by 1 base and the J gene end by 6 bases; junction bases not matched to a gene: 13. CDR3 protein: CASSLYTFGGGLAGELFF. The CDR3 region has the DNA TGTGCCAGCAGTTTATACACCTTCGGCGGGGGGCTGGCCGGGGAGCTGTTTTTT.

This chain uses TRBV13 with TRBJ2-5, with 8 bases matching TRBD2. The CDR3 has 16 residues. J gave up 1 base and V 3 bases, and 7 bases lay outside the gene matches. CDR1 is PRHDT and CDR2 is FYEKMQ in the germline V gene (reference sequence). The DNA of the CDR3 is TGTGCCAGCAGCTTCATGAGCGGGAGAGGCCAAGAGACCCAGTACTTC. This encodes CASSFMSGRGQETQYF.

In this sample, this clonotype turned up many times. The V call is TRBV7-9, the J call TRBJ2-1; weak D call: TRBD2 (5 bases). Germline values: CDR1 SEHNR, CDR2 FQNEAQ (reference sequence). V gave up 1 base and J gave up 4 bases, with 17 bases separating them. The CDR3 contains 17 residues. This CDR3 is CASSLEIGMAPYNEQFF. Here the CDR3 DNA reads TGTGCCAGCAGCTTAGAGATCGGGATGGCCCCTTACAATGAGCAGTTCTTC.

The rearrangement links TRBV7-9 to TRBJ1-1; TRBD1 is a possible D gene (6 bases). Germline assignment: CDR1 SEHNR and CDR2 FQNEAQ (reference sequence). This CDR3 spans 12 amino acids. Trimming took off 7 bases at V and 5 bases at J, with 11 bases between the two ends. CDR3 loop: CASTTGQTEAFF. The CDR3 DNA is TGTGCCAGCACTACAGGGCAGACTGAAGCTTTCTTT.

This clonotype was counted ten times or more. This chain links TRBV11-2 with TRBJ2-7; tentatively, D is TRBD1 or TRBD2 (5 bases each). CDR1 and CDR2 from the germline V gene are SGHAT and FQNNGV. Trimming took off 2 bases at V and 6 bases at J, with 14 bases between the two ends. The CDR3 extends over 14 amino acids. In DNA form, the CDR3 reads TGTGCCAGCAGCTTACGGGACGCAAGGAGCGAGCAGTACTTC. Translation gives CASSLRDARSEQYF. The full variable domain, completed using reference TRBV11-2 and TRBJ2-7, is EAGVAQSPRYKIIEKRQSVAFWCNPISGHATLYWYQQILGQGPKLLIQFQNNGVVDDSQLPKDRFSAERLKGVDSTLKIQPAKLEDSAVYLCASSLRDARSEQYFGPGTRLTVT.

The rearrangement uses TRBV20-1 and TRBJ2-3, with TRBD2 matching 11 bases. Germline V gene lookup returns CDR1 DFQATT and CDR2 SNEGSKA (reference sequence). The CDR3 runs 16 residues. The J segment lost 0 bases and the V segment lost 6 bases, leaving 8 bases of the junction unmatched. CDR3 in DNA: TGCAGTGCAAGGACTAGCGGGCGGGCTAGCACAGATACGCAGTATTTT. This encodes CSARTSGRASTDTQYF.

This clonotype has at least ten counts. The V gene is TRBV6-1, the J gene TRBJ2-6; maybe TRBD2 (5 bases). The CDR3 is made up of 16 amino acids. V lost 5 bases and J 3 bases, leaving 14 bases between the germline ends. Per the germline V gene, CDR1 is MNHNS and CDR2 is SASEGT. The CDR3 region has the DNA TGTGCCAGCAGTCCCTGGACTGTGGATGGGGCCAACGTCCTGACTTTC. Translating it yields CASSPWTVDGANVLTF.

This clonotype was detected only a few times. In nucleotides, the CDR3 is TGTGCCAGTAGTATCTTGACTAGCGTCTACAATGAGCAGTTCTTC. It codes for CASSILTSVYNEQFF. The chain links TRBV19 to TRBJ2-1; 8 positions match TRBD2. The CDR3 extends over 15 amino acids. J lost 3 bases, V lost 3 bases, and 4 bases had no gene match. CDR1 is LNHDA, CDR2 SQIVND, per germline (reference sequence).